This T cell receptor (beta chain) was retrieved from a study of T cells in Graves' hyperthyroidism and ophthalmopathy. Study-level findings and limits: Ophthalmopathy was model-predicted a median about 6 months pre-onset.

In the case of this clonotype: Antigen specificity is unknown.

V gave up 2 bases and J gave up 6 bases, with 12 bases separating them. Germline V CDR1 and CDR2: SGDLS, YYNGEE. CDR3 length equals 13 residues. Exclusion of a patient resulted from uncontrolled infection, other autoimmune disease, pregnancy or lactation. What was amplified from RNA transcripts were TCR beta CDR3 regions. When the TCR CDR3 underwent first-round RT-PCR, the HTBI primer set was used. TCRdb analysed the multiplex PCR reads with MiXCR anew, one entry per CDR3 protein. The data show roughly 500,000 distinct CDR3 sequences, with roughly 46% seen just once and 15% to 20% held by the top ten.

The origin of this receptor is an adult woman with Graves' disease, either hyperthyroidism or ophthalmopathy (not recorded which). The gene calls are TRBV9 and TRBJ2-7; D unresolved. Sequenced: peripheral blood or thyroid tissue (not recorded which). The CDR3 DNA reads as TGTGCCAGCAGCGTTTCTATGATCGGCGAGCAGTACTTC. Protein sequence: CASSVSMIGEQYF.